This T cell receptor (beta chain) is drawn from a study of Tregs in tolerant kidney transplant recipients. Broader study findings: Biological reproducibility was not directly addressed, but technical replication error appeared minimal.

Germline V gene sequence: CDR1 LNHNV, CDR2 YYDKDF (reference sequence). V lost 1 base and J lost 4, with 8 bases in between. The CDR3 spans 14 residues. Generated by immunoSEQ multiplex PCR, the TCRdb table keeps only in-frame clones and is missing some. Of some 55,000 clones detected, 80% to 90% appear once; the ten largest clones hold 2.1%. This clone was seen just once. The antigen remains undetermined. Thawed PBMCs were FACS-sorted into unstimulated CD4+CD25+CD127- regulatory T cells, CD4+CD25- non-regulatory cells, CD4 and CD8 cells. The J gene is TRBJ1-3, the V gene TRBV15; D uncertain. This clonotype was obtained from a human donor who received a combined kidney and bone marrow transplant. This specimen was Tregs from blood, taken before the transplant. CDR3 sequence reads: CATSRGDFGNTIYF. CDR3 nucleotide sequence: TGTGCCACCAGCAGAGGGGATTTCGGAAACACCATATATTTT.